A selection of T cell receptor beta chains follows, all from one sample in a study of blood T cell repertoires in COVID-19. Only in-frame clones appear in the TCRdb table, and some are missing; sequencing was by immunoSEQ multiplex PCR. The table has 71,000 or so clones, 87% seen once. The sequenced sample was peripheral blood. The receptors here all came from a man in his fifties with active COVID-19. The CDR3 runs from the conserved cysteine through the conserved F or W. The D gene is left open where the match is weak. Clone size is given for some rows only: seen once, a few or many times, or a class if the clone is expanded.

NA | NA | TRBJ1-2 | TRBV7-3 | TGTGCCAGCAGCTTAAATGATCGGACAGCCAGTGGCACTTATGGCTACACCTTC | CASSLNDRTASGTYGYTF
NA | TRBD2 | TRBJ2-5 | TRBV3-1/TRBV3-2 | TGTGCCAGCAGCCAAGATCCATCTAGCGGGACGGACGGGGAGACCCAGTACTTC | CASSQDPSSGTDGETQYF
once | NA | TRBJ1-6 | TRBV7-6 | TGTGCCAGCAGCTTAGTCGCGGGGAGTAATTCACCCCTCCACTTT | CASSLVAGSNSPLHF
NA | NA | TRBJ1-1 | TRBV19 | TGTGCCAGTAGTAGGGGAGGTTTCGACACTGAAGCTTTCTTT | CASSRGGFDTEAFF
NA | NA | TRBJ2-3 | TRBV4-3 | TGCGCCAGCAGCCAAGGGACGGGGGGCACAGATACGCAGTATTTT | CASSQGTGGTDTQYF
NA | TRBD1 | TRBJ1-1 | TRBV30 | TGTGCCTGGACCGACCAGGACAGGAGAAACACTGAAGCTTTCTTT | CAWTDQDRRNTEAFF
once | NA | TRBJ2-5 | TRBV6-1 | TGTGCCAGCAGTGTTTCCGGACTACCTAGTGCGGGGACCCAGTACTTC | CASSVSGLPSAGTQYF
NA | TRBD2 | TRBJ2-3 | TRBV6-2/TRBV6-3 | TGTGCCAGCAGTCCCTATAAGTTAGCGGGGGTCACAGATACGCAGTATTTT | CASSPYKLAGVTDTQYF
NA | TRBD1 | TRBJ1-2 | TRBV29-1 | TGCAGCATTACAGGGGGCTCGGGCTATGGCTACACCTTC | CSITGGSGYGYTF
NA | TRBD2 | TRBJ2-2 | TRBV9 | TGTGCCAGCAGCATCCCCGGACTAGCGGGAGTTAACACCGGGGAGCTGTTTTTT | CASSIPGLAGVNTGELFF
NA | NA | TRBJ1-4 | TRBV29-1 | TGCAGCGCGCAGGGAGGACCCAATGAAAAACTGTTTTTT | CSAQGGPNEKLFF
NA | TRBD1 | TRBJ1-1 | TRBV6-6 | TGTGCCAGCAGCCCCCCAGGGGGCAACACTGAAGCTTTCTTT | CASSPPGGNTEAFF
NA | NA | TRBJ2-7 | TRBV19 | TGTGCCAGTAGTATAAGCGGTCGAGAGCAGTACTTC | CASSISGREQYF
NA | TRBD2 | TRBJ2-5 | TRBV5-1 | TGCGCCAGCAGCTTGGGACTAGCGGGAGCAAGTAGGCAAGAGACCCAGTACTTC | CASSLGLAGASRQETQYF
once | NA | TRBJ2-3 | TRBV4-3 | TGCGCCAGCAGCCAGAGGGACTCCACAGATACGCAGTATTTT | CASSQRDSTDTQYF
NA | NA | TRBJ1-2 | TRBV4-3 | TGCGCCAGCAGACTCACAGGAGCAGCTAACTATGGCTACACCTTC | CASRLTGAANYGYTF
once | NA | TRBJ2-1 | TRBV24-1 | TGTGCCACCAGTGCGACAGGTGAGCAGTTCTTC | CATSATGEQFF
NA | TRBD1 | TRBJ2-7 | TRBV27 | TGTGCCAGCAGTTTTATCGGACAGGGGACCTACGAGCAGTACTTC | CASSFIGQGTYEQYF
NA | NA | TRBJ2-7 | TRBV15 | TGTGCCACCAGCAGGCAAGGCAGTCGAGTAGCGGCCTCCTTC | CATSRQGSRVAASF
NA | TRBD1 | TRBJ2-2 | TRBV29-1 | TGCAGCGGGGGACAGGGAGCCGGGGAGCTGTTTTTT | CSGGQGAGELFF
NA | NA | TRBJ2-3 | TRBV6-6 | TGTGCCAGCAGTTACGGTAGTCAGGGGAAGCCTACGCAGTATTTT | CASSYGSQGKPTQYF
few | NA | TRBJ2-1 | TRBV27 | TGTGCCAGCAGTTCGACTAGTCCCGGCTACAATGAGCAGTTCTTC | CASSSTSPGYNEQFF
NA | NA | TRBJ2-3 | TRBV6-2/TRBV6-3 | TGTGCCAGCAGTTACTCACAGTCTAGCACAGATACGCAGTATTTT | CASSYSQSSTDTQYF
NA | NA | TRBJ2-5 | TRBV6-5 | TGTGCCAGCAGTTACAACGGGGGAGAGACCCAGTACTTC | CASSYNGGETQYF